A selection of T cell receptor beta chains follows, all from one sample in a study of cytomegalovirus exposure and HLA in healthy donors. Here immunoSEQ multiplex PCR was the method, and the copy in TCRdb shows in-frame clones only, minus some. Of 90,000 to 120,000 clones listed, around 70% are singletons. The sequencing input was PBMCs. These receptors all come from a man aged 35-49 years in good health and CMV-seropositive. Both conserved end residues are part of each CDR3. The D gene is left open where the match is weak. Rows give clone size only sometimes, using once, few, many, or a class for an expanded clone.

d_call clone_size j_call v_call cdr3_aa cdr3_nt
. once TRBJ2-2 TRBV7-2 CASSLEAYTGELFF TGTGCCAGCAGCCTAGAAGCATACACCGGGGAGCTGTTTTTT
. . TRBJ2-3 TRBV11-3 CASSFVADTQYF TGTGCCAGCAGCTTTGTCGCAGATACGCAGTATTTT
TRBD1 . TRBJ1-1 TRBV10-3 CAISDPDRFTTEAFF TGTGCCATCAGTGACCCGGACAGGTTTACCACTGAAGCTTTCTTT
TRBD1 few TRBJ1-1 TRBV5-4 CASSYGQGNTEAFF TGTGCCAGCAGCTATGGACAGGGGAACACTGAAGCTTTCTTT
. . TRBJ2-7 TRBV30 CAWSGELSWEQYF TGTGCCTGGAGTGGGGAGTTGTCCTGGGAGCAGTACTTC
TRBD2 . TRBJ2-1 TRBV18 CASSLGLGSREQFF TGTGCCAGCTCATTAGGACTAGGATCGAGAGAGCAGTTCTTC
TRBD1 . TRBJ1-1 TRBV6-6 CASSSHRGPNTEAFF TGTGCCAGCAGTTCCCACAGGGGACCCAACACTGAAGCTTTCTTT
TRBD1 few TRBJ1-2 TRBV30 CAWLPRDSYGYTF TGTGCCTGGCTTCCACGGGACAGCTATGGCTACACCTTC
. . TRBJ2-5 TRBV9 CASSGAGVGETQYF TGTGCCAGCAGCGGCGCAGGGGTGGGGGAGACCCAGTACTTC
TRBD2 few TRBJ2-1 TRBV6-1 CASSVILAGGPYEQFF TGTGCCAGCAGTGTCATCCTAGCGGGAGGGCCATATGAGCAGTTCTTC
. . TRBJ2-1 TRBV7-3 CASSLPGAINNEQFF TGTGCCAGCAGCTTACCGGGAGCCATAAACAATGAGCAGTTCTTC
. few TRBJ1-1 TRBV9 CASSTQDGDTEAFF TGTGCCAGCAGCACACAGGACGGCGACACTGAAGCTTTCTTT
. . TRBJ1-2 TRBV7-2 CASSPLPGDTYGYTF TGTGCCAGCAGCCCACTACCGGGAGATACTTATGGCTACACCTTC
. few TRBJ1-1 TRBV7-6 CASSLAGGNTEAFF TGTGCCAGCAGCTTAGCGGGGGGGAACACTGAAGCTTTCTTT
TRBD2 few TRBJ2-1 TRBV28 CASSLPFRLADLSYNEQFF TGTGCCAGCAGTTTACCCTTCCGACTAGCGGACCTCTCCTACAATGAGCAGTTCTTC
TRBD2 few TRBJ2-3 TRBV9 CASSVTSGYSTDTQYF TGTGCCAGCAGCGTAACTAGCGGCTATAGCACAGATACGCAGTATTTT
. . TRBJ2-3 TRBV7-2 CASSPADTQYF TGTGCCAGCAGCCCGGCAGATACGCAGTATTTT